One and the same sample provided the 25 T cell receptor beta chains below, sequenced in a study of T cell responses to AZD1222 COVID-19 vaccine. TCRdb's table, derived via immunoSEQ multiplex PCR, lists solely in-frame clones and lacks some. The sample lists 130,000 to 150,000 clones, roughly 88% occurring once. Sequenced here: peripheral blood, sampled on day 0 of AZD1222 vaccination. The receptors here all came from an adult in good health.

This clone was observed a handful of times. The sample holds other DNA sequences that translate to the same CDR3. The V and J genes are TRBV28 and TRBJ2-7; no clear D. The germline CDR1 and CDR2 sequences are MDHEN and SYDVKM. CDR3 size: 11 residues. Trimming cost V 3 bases and J 3 bases, with 3 bases left between them. The CDR3 bases are TGTGCCAGCAGTTTGTACTACGAGCAGTACTTC. It translates to CASSLYYEQYF.

V and J are TRBV7-8 and TRBJ2-7; TRBD1 is a possible D gene (6 bases). CDR3 length: 14 residues. V lost 3 bases, J lost 0 bases, and 9 bases lay in between. Germline V lookup: CDR1 SGHVS, CDR2 FQNEAQ. The CDR3 loop reads CASSLGQRSYEQYF. CDR3 nucleotide sequence: TGTGCCAGCAGCTTGGGACAACGCTCCTACGAGCAGTACTTC.

The sample holds a few counts of this clone. This CDR3 is CASSYSRTEAFF. The CDR3 DNA reads as TGTGCCAGCAGCTACAGCCGGACTGAAGCTTTCTTT. The V gene is TRBV7-2, the J gene TRBJ1-1, with unresolved D. The length of the CDR3 is 12 residues. Trimming removed 4 bases from V and 5 bases from J, with 8 bases in between. The germline V gene encodes CDR1 SGHTA and CDR2 FQGNSA. Drawing the rest from reference TRBV7-2 and TRBJ1-1, the complete variable domain is GAGVSQSPSNKVTEKGKDVELRCDPISGHTALYWYRQSLGQGLEFLIYFQGNSAPDKSGLPSDRFSAERTGGSVSTLTIQRTQQEDSAVYLCASSYSRTEAFFGQGTRLTVV.

This sequence joins TRBV7-6 and TRBJ2-7; 8 nucleotides match TRBD1. V shed 1 base and J 3 bases; nucleotides not matched to a gene: 8. Germline assignment: CDR1 SGHVS and CDR2 FNYEAQ. The CDR3 length is 16 residues. The CDR3 DNA follows: TGTGCCAGCAGCTTAGGCGGCTTGGGACAGGACTACGAGCAGTACTTC. This translates into CASSLGGLGQDYEQYF.

The chain couples TRBV2 to TRBJ1-1, with a weak D call TRBD1 (5 bases). Germline CDR1 is SNHLY and CDR2 is FYNNEI. This CDR3 region has 12 residues. The CDR3 region is CARGAQNTEAFF. The CDR3, as DNA: TGTGCTCGAGGGGCTCAGAACACTGAAGCTTTCTTT. Together with reference TRBV2 and TRBJ1-1, the CDR3 gives the full variable domain: EPEVTQTPSHQVTQMGQEVILRCVPISNHLYFYWYRQILGQKVEFLVSFYNNEISEKSEIFDDQFSVERPDGSNFTLKIRSTKLEDSAMYFCARGAQNTEAFFGQGTRLTVV.

This chain uses TRBV29-1 with TRBJ1-4; 9 bases agree with TRBD1. Losses at the gene ends were 7 bases for V and 7 bases for J; bases not matched to a gene: 4. The CDR3 sequence is 12 residues long. CDR1 SQVTM and CDR2 ANQGSEA come from the germline V gene. CDR3 bases: TGCAGCGCTGGGACAGGGAGTGAAAAACTGTTTTTT. Translated, it gives CSAGTGSEKLFF.

The chain's CDR3 is CATSGTAYGYTF. DNA of the CDR3: TGTGCCACCTCCGGGACAGCCTATGGCTACACCTTC. The V call is TRBV19, the J call TRBJ1-2, with 7 bases aligning to TRBD1. Germline CDR1 LNHDA, CDR2 SQIVND (reference sequence). The V gene end was trimmed by 10 bases and the J gene end by 4 bases; junction bases not matched to a gene: 6. The CDR3 has 12 amino acids.

Of note for this clone: A read error may account for a junction end that differs from germline. The genes are TRBV2 and TRBJ1-2, with D possibly being TRBD1 (5 bases). CDR1 and CDR2 from the germline V gene are SNHLY and FYNNEI. CDR3 length equals 14 residues. The CDR3: CASLPGAGLKQSLF. The CDR3 bases are TGTGCCTCCCTTCCCGGGGCAGGCTTAAAGCAATCACTCTTC. Full variable domain (rest looked up from reference TRBV2 and TRBJ1-2): EPEVTQTPSHQVTQMGQEVILRCVPISNHLYFYWYRQILGQKVEFLVSFYNNEISEKSEIFDDQFSVERPDGSNFTLKIRSTKLEDSAMYFCASLPGAGLKQSLFGSGTRLTVV.

CDR3 bases: TGTGCCAGCAGCTTAAGGCTCGACGGGCAGCCCCAGCATTTT. Its protein product is CASSLRLDGQPQHF. V is TRBV7-2 and J is TRBJ1-5; D ambiguous. Trimming pared 2 bases from V and 7 bases from J, leaving 12 bases between. Germline V CDR1 and CDR2: SGHTA, FQGNSA. The CDR3 spans 14 residues.

The chain uses TRBV5-4 and TRBJ2-5, with a tentative D call TRBD1 (5 bases). V was trimmed by 0 bases and J by 5 bases, leaving 11 bases between them. This CDR3 region has 14 residues. Looked up from germline, CDR1 is SGHNT and CDR2 is YYREEE (reference sequence). The CDR3 loop reads CASSLVQGEETQYF. The CDR3 coding sequence is TGTGCCAGCAGCTTGGTCCAGGGTGAGGAGACCCAGTACTTC.

The chain combines TRBV14 with TRBJ2-1, with D possibly being TRBD1 or TRBD2 (5 bases each). Looked up from germline, CDR1 is SGHDN and CDR2 is FVKESK. The CDR3 contains 15 residues. Trimming took off 4 bases at V and 2 bases at J, with 12 bases between the two ends. CDR3 nucleotide sequence: TGTGCCAGCAGCCTGGGACGCAGGACCTACAATGAGCAGTTCTTC. It specifies CASSLGRRTYNEQFF.

This clone was observed a handful of times. The rearrangement uses TRBV19 and TRBJ2-3, with 8 bases fitting TRBD2. J was trimmed by 8 bases and V by 4 bases; bases with no gene match: 11. The CDR3 runs 15 residues. Germline assignment: CDR1 LNHDA and CDR2 SQIVND (reference sequence). The CDR3 here is CASSTQGPGGATQYF. In nucleotides, the CDR3 is TGTGCCAGTAGTACCCAGGGTCCGGGGGGGGCTACGCAGTATTTT.

The CDR3 sequence: CASSLLGHSTNEKLFF. CDR3 bases: TGTGCCAGCAGTCTCTTAGGACACTCAACTAATGAAAAACTGTTTTTT. The rearrangement links TRBV6-2 or TRBV6-3 to TRBJ1-4, with a tentative D call TRBD1 (5 bases). Germline V lookup: CDR1 MNHEY, CDR2 SVGEGT. V was shortened by 5 bases and J by 0 bases, with 13 bases between the two germline ends. This CDR3 comprises 16 residues.

The chain has TRBV7-9 and TRBJ1-3; D might be TRBD1 (6 bases). The CDR3 consists of 18 residues. V was clipped by 5 bases and J by 0 bases, with 20 bases between them. Germline assignment: CDR1 SEHNR and CDR2 FQNEAQ (reference sequence). CDR3 region: CASSPDPQGSPSGNTIYF. The CDR3 DNA follows: TGTGCCAGCAGCCCAGACCCACAGGGTTCCCCCTCTGGAAACACCATATATTTT.

J is TRBJ2-1 and V is TRBV5-6; 9 positions agree with TRBD1. The CDR3 covers 15 residues. CDR1 is SGHDT, CDR2 YYEEEE, per germline. V was pared by 5 bases and J by 8 bases, with 11 bases of the junction left unmatched. The CDR3 loop is CASRKGTGSYDEQFF. Here the CDR3 DNA reads TGTGCCAGCAGAAAGGGGACAGGGTCTTACGATGAGCAGTTCTTC.

This chain links TRBV5-4 with TRBJ2-3, with 15 bases fitting TRBD2. The CDR3 runs 16 residues. Trimming cost V 4 bases and J 6 bases; bases outside gene matches: 6. CDR1 SGHNT and CDR2 YYREEE come from the germline V gene (reference sequence). The CDR3 reads CASSPGTSGRWDTQYF. CDR3 nucleotides: TGTGCCAGCAGCCCCGGGACTAGCGGGAGGTGGGATACGCAGTATTTT. Drawing the rest from reference TRBV5-4 and TRBJ2-3, the complete variable domain is ETGVTQSPTHLIKTRGQQVTLRCSSQSGHNTVSWYQQALGQGPQFIFQYYREEENGRGNFPPRFSGLQFPNYSSELNVNALELDDSALYLCASSPGTSGRWDTQYFGPGTRLTVL.

This clone was observed a single time. The chain is built from TRBV6-2 or TRBV6-3 and TRBJ1-6; 8 bases map to TRBD1. Trimming cost V 2 bases and J 10 bases; bases outside gene matches: 7. CDR3 length: 15 residues. Germline loops: CDR1 MNHEY, CDR2 SVGEGT. CDR3 DNA: TGTGCCAGCAGTTACAGGGACAGGCCCTGGTCACCCCTCCACTTT. Its protein product is CASSYRDRPWSPLHF.

The rearrangement joins TRBV7-2 to TRBJ1-2, with D perhaps matching TRBD1 (5 bases). V lost 8 bases and J lost 0, with 19 bases in between. The CDR3 length is 16 residues. Germline CDR1 and CDR2: SGHTA and FQGNSA. This CDR3 reads CASSPGGVQANYGYTF. CDR3 nucleotides: TGTGCCAGCTCGCCCGGGGGGGTCCAAGCTAACTATGGCTACACCTTC.

The chain is built from TRBV30 and TRBJ1-1, with D maybe TRBD1 (5 bases). Trimming cost V 0 bases and J 1 base, with 9 bases left between them. From germline, CDR1 is GTSNPN and CDR2 SVGIG (reference sequence). The CDR3 length is 14 residues. The CDR3 bases are TGTGCCTGGAGTGTAGGGGCGGGGAACACTGAAGCTTTCTTT. This sequence encodes CAWSVGAGNTEAFF. The complete variable domain, with remaining parts taken from reference TRBV30 and TRBJ1-1, reads SQTIHQWPATLVQPVGSPLSLECTVEGTSNPNLYWYRQAAGRGLQLLFYSVGIGQISSEVPQNLSASRPQDRQFILSSKKLLLSDSGFYLCAWSVGAGNTEAFFGQGTRLTVV.

The gene calls are TRBV5-5 and TRBJ1-6; possible D gene TRBD1, 6 bases. Germline V gene data show CDR1 as SGHKS and CDR2 as YYEKEE (reference sequence). The length of the CDR3 is 14 residues. Trimming cost V 1 base and J 8 bases, with 10 bases left between them. CDR3 loop: CASSLKQGDSPLHF. CDR3 nucleotide sequence: TGTGCCAGCAGCTTGAAACAGGGCGATTCACCCCTCCACTTT.

The DNA of the CDR3 is TGTGCCAGCAGCCCCGGGGCCGGTGGACCCCTCCACTTT. Protein sequence: CASSPGAGGPLHF. The V and J genes are TRBV3-1 (or the pseudogene TRBV3-2) and TRBJ1-6; D is possibly TRBD1 (5 bases). The V and J ends lost 4 bases and 12 bases respectively, with 13 bases between them. Germline V gives CDR1 LGHDT, CDR2 YNNKEL (reference sequence). The CDR3 is 13 amino acids.

The genes are TRBV10-3 and TRBJ1-6, with D maybe TRBD1 (6 bases). Trimming removed 6 bases at V and 3 bases at J, with 18 bases between. CDR1 is ENHRY and CDR2 is SYGVKD in the germline V gene. CDR3 length: 17 residues. CDR3 loop: CAISATRGQNYNSPLHF. The CDR3, as DNA: TGTGCCATCAGCGCAACGAGAGGACAGAACTATAATTCACCCCTCCACTTT.

The chain carries TRBV24-1 and TRBJ2-1; D perhaps matches TRBD2 (6 bases). CDR1 KGHDR and CDR2 SFDVKD come from the germline V gene. Trimming stripped 7 bases from V and 0 bases from J, with 15 bases between. The CDR3 extends over 16 amino acids. CDR3 amino acids: CATSAGSSRSYNEQFF. The CDR3 nucleotides read TGTGCCACCAGCGCGGGATCCTCACGCTCCTACAATGAGCAGTTCTTC.

The gene calls are TRBV13 and TRBJ1-1; D might be TRBD1 (5 bases). The germline V and J ends were trimmed by 1 base and 1 base, with 7 bases remaining between them. Germline lookup yields CDR1 PRHDT and CDR2 FYEKMQ (reference sequence). The CDR3 is 14 residues long. The CDR3 DNA reads TGTGCCAGCAGCTTAGTCGGGGGGAACACTGAAGCTTTCTTT. Its protein product is CASSLVGGNTEAFF.

This clone was picked up one time. The rearrangement joins TRBV27 to TRBJ2-7; 7 positions agree with TRBD1. The CDR3 has 16 residues. Per germline, CDR1 MNHEY and CDR2 SMNVEV (reference sequence). With V trimmed by 6 bases and J by 5 bases, 16 bases remained unmatched. In DNA form, the CDR3 reads TGTGCCAGCAGCCCCCGGCCCCCACAGGGGTCTGACGAGCAGTACTTC. Translating it yields CASSPRPPQGSDEQYF.